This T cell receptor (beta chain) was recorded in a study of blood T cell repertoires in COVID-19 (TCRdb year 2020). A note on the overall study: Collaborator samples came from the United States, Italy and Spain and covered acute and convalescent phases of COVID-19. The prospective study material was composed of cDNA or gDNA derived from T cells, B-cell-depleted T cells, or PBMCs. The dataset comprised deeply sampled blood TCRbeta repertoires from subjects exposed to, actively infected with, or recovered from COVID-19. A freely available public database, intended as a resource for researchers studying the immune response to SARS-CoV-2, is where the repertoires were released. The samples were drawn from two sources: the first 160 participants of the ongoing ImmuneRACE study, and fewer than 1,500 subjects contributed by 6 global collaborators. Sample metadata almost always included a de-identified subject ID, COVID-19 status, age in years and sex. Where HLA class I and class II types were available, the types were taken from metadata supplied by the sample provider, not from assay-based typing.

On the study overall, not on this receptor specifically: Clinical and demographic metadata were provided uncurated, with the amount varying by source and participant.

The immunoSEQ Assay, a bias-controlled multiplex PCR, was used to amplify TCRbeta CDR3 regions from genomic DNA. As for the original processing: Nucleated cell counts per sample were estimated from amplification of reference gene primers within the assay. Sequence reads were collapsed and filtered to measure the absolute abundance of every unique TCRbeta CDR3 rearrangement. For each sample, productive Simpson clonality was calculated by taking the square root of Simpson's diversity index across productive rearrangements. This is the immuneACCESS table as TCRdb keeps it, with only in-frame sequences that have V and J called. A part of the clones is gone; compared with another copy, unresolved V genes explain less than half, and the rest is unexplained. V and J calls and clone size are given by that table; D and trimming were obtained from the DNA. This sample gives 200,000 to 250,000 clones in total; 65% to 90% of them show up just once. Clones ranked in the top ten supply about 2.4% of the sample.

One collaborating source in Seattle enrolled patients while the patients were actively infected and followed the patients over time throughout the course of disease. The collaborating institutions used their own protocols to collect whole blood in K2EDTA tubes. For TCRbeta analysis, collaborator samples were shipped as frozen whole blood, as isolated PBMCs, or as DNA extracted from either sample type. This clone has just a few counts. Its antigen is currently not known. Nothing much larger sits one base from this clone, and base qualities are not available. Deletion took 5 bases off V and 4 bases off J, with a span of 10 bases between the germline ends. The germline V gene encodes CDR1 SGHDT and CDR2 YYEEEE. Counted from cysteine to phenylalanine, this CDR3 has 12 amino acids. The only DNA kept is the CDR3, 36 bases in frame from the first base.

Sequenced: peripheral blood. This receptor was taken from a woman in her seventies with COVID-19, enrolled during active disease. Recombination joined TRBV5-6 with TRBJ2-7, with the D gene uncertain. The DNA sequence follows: TGTGCCAGCAGTCTAGAGGCTTACGAGCAGTACTTC. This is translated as CASSLEAYEQYF.